This note documents a single T cell receptor (beta chain) sequence. Its antigen is currently not known. The record originates from a study of CXCR3-negative and CXCR3-positive naive CD8 T cells (dated by TCRdb to the late 2010s). Regarding the research as a whole: In total, about 150 million TRB reads were obtained, or roughly 1.5 +/- 0.3 million reads per library. The diversity and physicochemical repertoire analyses included about a dozen donors pooled from two independent experiments. The TRBV-TRBJ cluster analysis covered naive subsets from a handful of donors and memory cells from 3 donors.

The sequencing machine was a NextSeq 550. The Human TCR Profiling Kit (MiLaboratory) was used to make UMI-labeled 5' RACE TRB cDNA libraries. cDNA synthesis used the entire amount of extracted RNA, and PCR amplification then used the entire amount of cDNA produced. Libraries were prepared in parallel with an identical number of PCR cycles. In the paper's pipeline: With a minimum of two reads required per UMI, MIGEC and MiXCR pulled out about 50,000 +/- 10,000 unique UMI-labeled TRB cDNA molecules from each library. On average, roughly 40,000 +/- 10,000 functional in-frame TRB CDR3 nucleotide clonotypes lacking stop codons were found per library. After downsampling to 5000 UMI-labeled TRB molecules per sample, diversity metrics such as normalized Shannon-Wiener and Chao1 were calculated in VDJtools. Clonotype-size-weighted physicochemical properties of the central five CDR3 residues (interaction energy, strength, volume and Kidera factor 4) were computed in VDJtools. Each entry corresponds to one CDR3 protein sequence from reads that TCRdb reprocessed, and DNA is not given. TCRdb's processing, not the authors' own work, is the source of the V and J calls. The sample's table covers under 85,000 distinct CDR3 sequences. The ten top clones hold 0.55% to 0.7% of the sample.

The CDR3 starts with the cysteine, ends with the phenylalanine, and has 14 residues. DNA was not recorded. The germline V gene gives CDR1 as SQVTM and CDR2 as ANQGSEA. General study outcomes and caveats: CXCR3 expression partially decreased after cryopreservation, so most assays used freshly isolated PBMCs. TRB CDR3s from CXCR3-positive naive cells showed higher hydrophobicity (lower Kidera factor 4), lower energy, and higher strength and volume indices than CXCR3-negative naive cells. Within the same donor, TRBV-TRBJ usage looked similar between naive CXCR3-negative and CXCR3-positive cells, but memory cells had distinct patterns. Repertoire diversity was comparably high in both naive subsets but much lower in memory CD8+ T cells. Because surface CD5, which is linked to self-reactivity in mice, was comparable between the naive subsets, TCR interaction strength was also inferred from the physicochemical properties of TRB CDR3s.

For every CD8+ T cell subset, approximately 300,000 cells were flow-sorted straight into RLT lysis buffer, and each subset was sorted in triplicate. To exclude memory contaminants, naive CD8+ T cells were stringently defined as CD45RO-CCR7+CD27+CD95-. Standard density gradient centrifugation was used to isolate peripheral blood mononuclear cells from buffy coats. Naive CXCR3-negative and CXCR3-positive CD8+ T cells were flow-sorted using a FACSAria III. Total RNA was extracted from sorted cells using an RNeasy Mini Kit. Sequencing was carried out using naive CXCR3+ CD8+ T cells from blood. The cell subset or site label on this specimen signifies: CD45RO-CCR7+CD27+CD95- naive CD8+ T cells expressing CXCR3 (TNR3+). The chain is assembled from TRBV29-1 and TRBJ2-5. The TCR comes from a human donor in good health. Some clones in this sample may be carry-over from other donors' samples. The CDR3: CSVVIQENQETQYF.